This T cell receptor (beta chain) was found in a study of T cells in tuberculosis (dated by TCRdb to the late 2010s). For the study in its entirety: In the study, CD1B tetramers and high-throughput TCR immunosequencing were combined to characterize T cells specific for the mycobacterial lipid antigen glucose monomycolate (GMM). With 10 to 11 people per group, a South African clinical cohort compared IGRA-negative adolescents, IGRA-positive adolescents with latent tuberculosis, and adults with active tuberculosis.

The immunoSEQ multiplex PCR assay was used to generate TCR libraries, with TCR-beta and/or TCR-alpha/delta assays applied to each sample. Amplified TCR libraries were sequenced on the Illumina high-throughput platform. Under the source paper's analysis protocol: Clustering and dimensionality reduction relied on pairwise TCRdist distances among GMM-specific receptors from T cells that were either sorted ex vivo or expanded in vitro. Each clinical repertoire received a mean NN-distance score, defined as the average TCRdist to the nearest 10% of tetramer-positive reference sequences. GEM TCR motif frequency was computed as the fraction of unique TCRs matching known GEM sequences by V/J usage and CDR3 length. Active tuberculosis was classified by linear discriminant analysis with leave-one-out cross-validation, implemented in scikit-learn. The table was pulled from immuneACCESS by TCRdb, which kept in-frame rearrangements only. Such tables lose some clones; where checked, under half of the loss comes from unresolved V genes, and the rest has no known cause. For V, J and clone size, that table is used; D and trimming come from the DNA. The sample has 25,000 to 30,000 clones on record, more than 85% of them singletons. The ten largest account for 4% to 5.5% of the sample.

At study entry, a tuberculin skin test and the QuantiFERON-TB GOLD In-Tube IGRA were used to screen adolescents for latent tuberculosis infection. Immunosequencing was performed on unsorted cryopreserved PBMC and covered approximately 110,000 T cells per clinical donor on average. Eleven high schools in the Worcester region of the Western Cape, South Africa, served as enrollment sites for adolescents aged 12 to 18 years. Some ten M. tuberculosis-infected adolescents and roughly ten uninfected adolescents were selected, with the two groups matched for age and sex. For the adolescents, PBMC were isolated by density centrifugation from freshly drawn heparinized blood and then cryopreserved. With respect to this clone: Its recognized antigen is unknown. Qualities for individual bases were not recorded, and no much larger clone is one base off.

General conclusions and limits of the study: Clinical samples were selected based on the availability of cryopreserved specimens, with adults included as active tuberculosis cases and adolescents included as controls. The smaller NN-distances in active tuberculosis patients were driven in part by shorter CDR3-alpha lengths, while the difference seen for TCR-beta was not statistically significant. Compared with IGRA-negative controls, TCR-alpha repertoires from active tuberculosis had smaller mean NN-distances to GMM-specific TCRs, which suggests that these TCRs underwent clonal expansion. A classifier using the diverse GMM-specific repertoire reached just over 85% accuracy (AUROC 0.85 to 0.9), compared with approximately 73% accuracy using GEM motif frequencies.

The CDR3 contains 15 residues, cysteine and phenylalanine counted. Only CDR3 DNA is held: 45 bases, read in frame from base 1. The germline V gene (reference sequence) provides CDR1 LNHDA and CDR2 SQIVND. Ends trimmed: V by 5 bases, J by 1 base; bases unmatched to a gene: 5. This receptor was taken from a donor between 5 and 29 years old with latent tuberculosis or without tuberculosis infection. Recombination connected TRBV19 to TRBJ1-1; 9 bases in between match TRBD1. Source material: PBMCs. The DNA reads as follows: TGTGCCAGTAGTCCAACGGGACAGGGGAACACTGAAGCTTTCTTT. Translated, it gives CASSPTGQGNTEAFF.